The 8 T cell receptor beta chains below come from one sample, sequenced in a study of Ad26.COV2.S vaccination and SARS-CoV-2 variants. Only in-frame clones appear in the TCRdb table, and some are missing; sequencing was by immunoSEQ multiplex PCR. The sample carries roughly 380,000 clones, around 90% recorded once. Described treatment: some 19 received Ad26.COV2.S at low or high dose, single or two shots; about 5 received placebo; per-sample allocation not given. Specimens were obtained on day 63 following the first vaccine or placebo injection. The sample in question was peripheral blood, obtained in a trial of Ad26.COV2.S vaccine versus placebo. The receptor source for this set is a person aged 18-65 years who received the Ad26.COV2.S COVID-19 vaccine or a placebo.

The rearrangement joins TRBV4-1 to TRBJ1-3, with no clear D. Germline V lookup: CDR1 MGHRA, CDR2 YSYEKL. This CDR3 has 16 amino acids. Trimming removed 4 bases at V and 0 bases at J, with 13 bases between. The CDR3 here is CASSPWWQHSGNTIYF. The CDR3 DNA reads as TGCGCCAGCAGCCCGTGGTGGCAGCACTCTGGAAACACCATATATTTT.

V usage is TRBV7-3 and J usage is TRBJ1-6; 8 positions agree with TRBD1. Per germline, CDR1 SGHTA and CDR2 FQGTGA. This CDR3 spans 15 amino acids. J gave up 10 bases and V 5 bases, and 10 bases lay outside the gene matches. This CDR3 is CASSDQPGTGSPLHF. In DNA, the CDR3 is TGTGCCAGCAGCGATCAACCAGGGACAGGATCACCCCTCCACTTT. Together with reference TRBV7-3 and TRBJ1-6, the CDR3 gives the full variable domain: GAGVSQTPSNKVTEKGKYVELRCDPISGHTALYWYRQSLGQGPEFLIYFQGTGAADDSGLPNDRFFAVRPEGSVSTLKIQRTERGDSAVYLCASSDQPGTGSPLHFGNGTRLTVT.

This rearrangement joins TRBV7-8 to TRBJ2-1, with 8 bases identical to TRBD1. The CDR3 loop spans 15 amino acids. Germline V gene lookup returns CDR1 SGHVS and CDR2 FQNEAQ. With 4 bases clipped from V and 4 bases from J, the junction kept 6 bases outside the gene matches. CDR3 in DNA: TGTGCCAGCAGCTCCCGGGACAGGAGTTACAATGAGCAGTTCTTC. It specifies CASSSRDRSYNEQFF.

The CDR3 loop is CASSLLGTGLPSGYTF. CDR3 DNA sequence: TGCGCCAGCAGCCTCCTCGGGACAGGGCTCCCATCGGGCTACACCTTC. The chain joins TRBV4-3 to TRBJ1-2; TRBD1 matches at 9 bases. Germline CDR1 is LGHNA and CDR2 is YSLEER. With V trimmed by 4 bases and J by 8 bases, 14 bases remained unmatched. CDR3 size: 16 residues.

V is TRBV6-5 and J is TRBJ2-5; 7 nucleotides agree with TRBD1. The germline gives CDR1 MNHEY, CDR2 SVGAGI. The V gene end was trimmed by 7 bases and the J gene end by 5 bases; junction bases not matched to a gene: 7. The CDR3 sequence is 13 residues long. The CDR3 DNA sequence: TGTGCCAGCAACCTAGGGGGCCTGGAGACCCAGTACTTC. This gives the protein CASNLGGLETQYF.

This chain links TRBV7-9 with TRBJ2-5; 10 nucleotides align to TRBD2. The CDR3 runs to 16 residues. The V gene's germline CDR1 is SEHNR and CDR2 FQNEAQ (reference sequence). V was clipped by 5 bases and J by 5 bases; unmatched bases: 11. The CDR3 DNA reads as TGTGCCAGCAGCCCTCCAAGCGGGGGGGCCGTTGAGACCCAGTACTTC. Translated, it gives CASSPPSGGAVETQYF.

Turning to this clone: The junction differs from germline at one of its ends, possibly a read error. In nucleotides, the CDR3 is TGTGCTAGCAGCTTAGTGTCCCAAGAGACCCAGTACTTC. This gives the protein CASSLVSQETQYF. The rearrangement joins TRBV7-7 to TRBJ2-5; D uncertain. Looked up from germline, CDR1 is SSHAT and CDR2 is FNYEAQ (reference sequence). The CDR3 consists of 13 residues.

This clone has a handful of counts. The chain employs TRBV7-9 and TRBJ2-7; no clear D. V lost 2 bases and J 3 bases, leaving 8 bases between the germline ends. The germline V gene encodes CDR1 SEHNR and CDR2 FQNEAQ (reference sequence). The CDR3 is made up of 13 amino acids. This chain's CDR3 is CASSLSSYYEQYF. The CDR3, as DNA: TGTGCCAGCAGCTTAAGTAGTTACTACGAGCAGTACTTC. Supplemented by reference TRBV7-9 and TRBJ2-7, the full variable domain reads DTGVSQNPRHKITKRGQNVTFRCDPISEHNRLYWYRQTLGQGPEFLTYFQNEAQLEKSRLLSDRFSAERPKGSFSTLEIQRTEQGDSAMYLCASSLSSYYEQYFGPGTRLTVT.